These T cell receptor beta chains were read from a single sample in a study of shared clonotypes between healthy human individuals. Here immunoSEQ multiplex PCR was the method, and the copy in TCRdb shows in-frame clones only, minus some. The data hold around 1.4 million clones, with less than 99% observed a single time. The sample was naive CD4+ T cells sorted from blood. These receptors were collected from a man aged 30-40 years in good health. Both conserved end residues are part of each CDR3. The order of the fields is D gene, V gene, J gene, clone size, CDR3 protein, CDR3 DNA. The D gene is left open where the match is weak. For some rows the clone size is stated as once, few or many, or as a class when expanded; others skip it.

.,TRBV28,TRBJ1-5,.,CASTKRSQPQHF,TGTGCCAGCACAAAGAGAAGTCAGCCCCAGCATTTT
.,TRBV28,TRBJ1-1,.,CASSSHTDWGATEAFF,TGTGCCAGCAGTTCACACACTGATTGGGGGGCCACTGAAGCTTTCTTT
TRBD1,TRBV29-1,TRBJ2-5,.,CSVDRRGLGETQYF,TGCAGCGTTGATCGCAGGGGGCTGGGAGAGACCCAGTACTTC
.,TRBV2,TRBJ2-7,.,CASRQVYEQYF,TGTGCCAGTCGACAGGTATACGAGCAGTACTTC
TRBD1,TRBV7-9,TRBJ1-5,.,CASSPRTGKNQPQHF,TGTGCCAGCAGCCCGCGGACAGGGAAGAATCAGCCCCAGCATTTT
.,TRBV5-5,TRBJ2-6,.,CASSLVPGLGANVLTF,TGTGCCAGCAGCTTGGTCCCTGGGCTCGGGGCCAACGTCCTGACTTTC
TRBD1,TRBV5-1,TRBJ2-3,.,CASSLAGTGSTDTQYF,TGCGCCAGCAGCTTGGCAGGGACAGGTAGCACAGATACGCAGTATTTT
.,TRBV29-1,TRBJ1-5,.,CSVAGLGTQHF,TGCAGCGTTGCGGGGCTGGGTACACAGCATTTT
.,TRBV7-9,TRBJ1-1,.,CASSPTENTEAFF,TGTGCCAGCAGCCCTACTGAGAACACTGAAGCTTTCTTT
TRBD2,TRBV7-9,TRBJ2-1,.,CASSRTSVYNEQFF,TGTGCCAGCAGTCGGACTAGCGTGTACAATGAGCAGTTCTTC
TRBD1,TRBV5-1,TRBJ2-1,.,CASSLGQGAGNEQFF,TGCGCCAGCAGCTTGGGACAGGGGGCAGGCAATGAGCAGTTCTTC
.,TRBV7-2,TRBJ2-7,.,CASTLEGSSYEQYF,TGTGCCAGCACCTTGGAGGGTAGCTCCTACGAGCAGTACTTC
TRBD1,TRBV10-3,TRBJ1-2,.,CAISARTGDSNYGYTF,TGTGCCATCAGTGCTAGAACAGGGGACTCTAACTATGGCTACACCTTC
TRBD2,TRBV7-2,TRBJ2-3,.,CASTTSGRAADTQYF,TGTGCCAGCACGACTAGCGGGAGGGCCGCAGATACGCAGTATTTT
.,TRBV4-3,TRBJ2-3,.,CASSQGGGSTDTQYF,TGCGCCAGCAGCCAAGGAGGTGGGTCCACAGATACGCAGTATTTT
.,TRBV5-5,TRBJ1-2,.,CASSFAPRVVDGDYGYTF,TGTGCCAGCAGCTTCGCCCCCAGGGTGGTCGACGGAGACTATGGCTACACCTTC
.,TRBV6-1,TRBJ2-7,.,CASSEGNVGHYEQYF,TGTGCCAGCAGTGAAGGAAATGTAGGGCACTACGAGCAGTACTTC
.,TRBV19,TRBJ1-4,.,CASSIRGPPEKLFF,TGTGCCAGTAGTATACGTGGGCCGCCGGAAAAACTGTTTTTT
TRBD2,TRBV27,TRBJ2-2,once,CASSLTTSGKAGELFF,TGTGCCAGCAGTTTGACGACTAGCGGGAAGGCCGGGGAGCTGTTTTTT
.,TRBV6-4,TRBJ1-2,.,CASSLGTNYGYTF,TGTGCCAGCAGTCTCGGGACAAACTATGGCTACACCTTC
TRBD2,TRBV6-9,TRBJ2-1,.,CASKRREVYNEQFF,TGTGCCAGCAAAAGGCGGGAGGTTTACAATGAGCAGTTCTTC
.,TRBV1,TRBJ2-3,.,CTSSQGLAPDTQYF,TGCACCAGCAGCCAGGGACTAGCGCCAGATACGCAGTATTTT
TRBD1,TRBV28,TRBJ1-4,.,CASRTNRGGFVEKLFF,TGTGCCAGCAGGACTAACAGGGGAGGTTTTGTTGAAAAACTGTTTTTT
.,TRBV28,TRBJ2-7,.,CASSARQVSGQYF,TGTGCCAGCAGTGCCAGACAGGTTTCAGGACAGTACTTC
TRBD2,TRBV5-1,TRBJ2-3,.,CASSLRLAGIADTQYF,TGCGCCAGCAGCTTGAGGCTAGCGGGAATCGCAGATACGCAGTATTTT
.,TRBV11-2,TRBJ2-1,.,CASSLGPVGYNEQFF,TGTGCCAGCAGCTTAGGTCCGGTGGGGTACAATGAGCAGTTCTTC
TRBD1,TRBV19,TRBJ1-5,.,CASRDRGPGQPQHF,TGTGCCAGCCGAGACAGGGGGCCGGGTCAGCCCCAGCATTTT
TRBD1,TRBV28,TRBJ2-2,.,CASSPRQGLGGELFF,TGTGCCAGCAGCCCAAGACAGGGCTTGGGCGGGGAGCTGTTTTTT
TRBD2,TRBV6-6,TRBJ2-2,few,CASSYSREGPDGELFF,TGTGCCAGCAGTTACTCGCGGGAGGGCCCTGACGGGGAGCTGTTTTTT
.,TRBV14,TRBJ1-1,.,CASSQDMGTEAFF,TGTGCCAGCAGCCAAGATATGGGGACTGAAGCTTTCTTT
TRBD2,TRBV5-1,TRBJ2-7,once,CASSSLAGDFYEQYF,TGCGCCAGCAGCTCACTAGCGGGAGACTTCTACGAGCAGTACTTC
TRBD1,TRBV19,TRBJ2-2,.,CASIRTGRGNTGELFF,TGTGCCAGTATCCGGACAGGGAGAGGGAACACCGGGGAGCTGTTTTTT
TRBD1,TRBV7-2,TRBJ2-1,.,CASSDRDRGWHEQFF,TGTGCCAGCAGCGACCGGGACAGGGGTTGGCATGAGCAGTTCTTC
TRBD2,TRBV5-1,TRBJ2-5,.,CASTPSRGVETQYF,TGCGCCAGCACCCCGAGTCGGGGGGTAGAGACCCAGTACTTC
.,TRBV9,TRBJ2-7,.,CASSVEAGEPREQYF,TGTGCCAGCAGCGTAGAGGCAGGGGAGCCGAGGGAGCAGTACTTC
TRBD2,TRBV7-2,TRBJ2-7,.,CASSLERGGYEQYF,TGTGCCAGCAGCTTAGAACGGGGGGGCTACGAGCAGTACTTC
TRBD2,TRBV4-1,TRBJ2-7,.,CASTLLLAGSYEQYF,TGCGCCAGCACTCTCCTGCTAGCGGGGTCCTACGAGCAGTACTTC
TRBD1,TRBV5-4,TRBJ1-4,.,CASSIRQGQYEKLFF,TGTGCCAGCAGCATCCGACAGGGGCAATATGAAAAACTGTTTTTT
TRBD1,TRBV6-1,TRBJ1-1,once,CASMPGQGDTEAFF,TGTGCCAGCATGCCGGGACAGGGGGACACTGAAGCTTTCTTT
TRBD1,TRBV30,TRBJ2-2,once,CAGKQGAHTGELFF,TGTGCCGGCAAACAGGGGGCGCATACCGGGGAGCTGTTTTTT
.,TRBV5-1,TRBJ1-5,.,CASSLEGQVNQPQHF,TGCGCCAGCAGCTTGGAAGGGCAGGTCAATCAGCCCCAGCATTTT